This is a list of T cell receptor beta chains from one sample in a study of blood T cell repertoires in COVID-19. The data were produced by immunoSEQ multiplex PCR, yet TCRdb's version contains in-frame clones alone and is incomplete. Among 60,000 to 85,000 clones listed, approximately 84% were seen once. The sequenced sample was peripheral blood. The source of these receptors is a human donor in a cohort sampled during active COVID-19. CDR3s leave out the opening cysteine and the closing phenylalanine or tryptophan. Each record gives: clone size, V gene, J gene, CDR3 protein. For some rows the clone size is stated as once, few or many, or as a class when expanded; others skip it.

>-|TRBV11-3|TRBJ2-7
ASSPGASGRSSYEQY
>-|TRBV5-1|TRBJ1-1
ASSLGGSGTEAF
>-|TRBV5-4|TRBJ1-1
ASSTTGQNTEAF
>-|TRBV6-2/TRBV6-3|TRBJ2-3
ASSPPRLGGLRTDTQY
>-|TRBV7-2|TRBJ2-7
ASSLAGSSGYEQY
>-|TRBV7-6|TRBJ2-3
ASSTHAGQGAGDTQY
>-|TRBV6-1|TRBJ2-1
ASSELMVQRGEQF
>-|TRBV6-1|TRBJ2-7
ASSAPGQGFLSYEQY
>-|TRBV21-1|TRBJ1-1
ASSRGSTELRAF
>-|TRBV10-3|TRBJ2-3
AISESGGWEDTQY
>-|TRBV30|TRBJ2-3
AWSGDRVSDTQY
>-|TRBV24-1|TRBJ1-5
ATSDRSFQPQH
>-|TRBV20-1|TRBJ2-7
SASLSSYEQY
>-|TRBV6-1|TRBJ2-7
ASSEGAYYEQY
>-|TRBV5-5|TRBJ1-2
ASSPSYYGYT
>once|TRBV11-1|TRBJ2-2
ASSPGQGASTGELF
>once|TRBV3-1/TRBV3-2|TRBJ2-2
ASSQEQNTGELF
>-|TRBV6-5|TRBJ1-2
ASSYSSGGGGYT
>-|TRBV6-6|TRBJ2-6
ASRGGGGANVLT
>-|TRBV2|TRBJ2-7
ASSLQGHEQY
>-|TRBV28|TRBJ1-5
ASAEGTQPQH
>few|TRBV30|TRBJ2-1
AWSVDSNNEQF
>-|TRBV7-2|TRBJ1-2
ASSGLTNYGYT
>-|TRBV7-2|TRBJ1-2
ASSSGQDYGYT
>once|TRBV6-5|TRBJ1-1
ASSYSGTGNTEAF
>-|TRBV5-1|TRBJ2-2
ASSVYRGGTGELF
>-|TRBV21-1|TRBJ2-2
ASRTGSPGELF
>-|TRBV7-9|TRBJ1-1
ASSLNYGQGNTEAF